The present T cell receptor beta chain was sequenced within a study of blood T cells in healthy people across ages (dated by TCRdb to between 2015 and 2017). Looking at the study overall: In model experiments, template switching captured about one uniquely barcoded TCR beta cDNA molecule for every two T cells. The donors were divided into four age groups: young (average approximately 16 years), middle-aged (roughly 40), aged (about 62) and long-lived (more than 75). To track age-related changes in TCR beta repertoire diversity, the study relied on deep sequencing normalized with unique cDNA molecular identifiers. Two additional independent replicas of 1 million unique cDNA reads from the same blood draw were analyzed for two donors (one aged 18 to 30 and one aged 80 or older). To avoid experimental bias, donors of different ages were spread randomly across the sequencing lanes. Beyond this particular receptor, the publication reports: Compared with the aged group, more naive CD4+ T cells, fewer expanded clones and increased TCR diversity were shown by the long-lived group, suggesting age selection. Observed TCR beta diversity per million T cells fell roughly linearly with age, and a significant reduction was already apparent by age about 43. Total diversity estimates from one million sequenced T cells were considered lower bounds and underestimates. A strong correlation was found between observed TCR beta diversity and the percentage of naive T cells measured by flow cytometry. Donor CMV infection status was unknown, potentially confounding age-related changes in expanded clonotypes. Conclusive comparison of naive and antigen-experienced compartments was prevented by the profiling of bulk unsorted PBMCs.

Donors were 30 to 45 systemically healthy Caucasian individuals from Russia aged about 6 to 100 years. Each donor gave approximately 9.4 milliliters of peripheral blood, drawn into EDTA-treated Vacutainer tubes. PBMCs were isolated by Ficoll-Paque density-gradient centrifugation, with at least 7 million obtained per sample. Trizol reagent was used to extract total RNA from the PBMCs, yielding at least 5.5 micrograms per sample. The percentages of naive CD45RAhigh/CD27high T cells were determined by flow cytometry on a PBMC aliquot from every donor. Libraries were built with 5' RACE. TCRdb records Illumina HiSeq 2500 as the sequencer. The second PCR ran for roughly 7 to 11 cycles and used a J-beta primer mix along with a sample-barcoded 5' primer. A unique molecular identifier was introduced onto each TCR beta cDNA molecule by a template-switch 5' adaptor carrying 12 random nucleotides. Each sample yielded at least 2.5 million CDR3-containing paired-end reads. The Mint cDNA synthesis kit, primed by a TRBC-specific oligonucleotide, was used to synthesize first-strand cDNA from all RNA. Following uracil-DNA glycosylase treatment, a first 18-cycle PCR with universal primers M1SS and BC2_uni_R was performed on all cDNA. Turning to the authors' computational methods: For normalization, 1 million high-quality reads, each with a distinct molecular identifier, were randomly selected from each sample. Reads with shared molecular identifiers were discarded instead of being binned into consensus sequences. CDR3 identification, clonotype clustering and error correction used MiTCR with a Q25 quality threshold and the strictest error-elimination algorithm. A nonparametric unseen species model with Euler transformation was used to estimate a lower bound on total TCR beta diversity. Using fastp trimming at Q25 and MiXCR clonotype assembly, TCRdb reanalyzed the public sequencing data and kept in-frame beta chains. Each entry merges the rows of one CDR3 protein and shows their most common DNA and genes. The V and J calls follow TCRdb's processing rather than the paper's. For this sample the table gives over a million distinct CDR3 sequences, of which less than 45% were detected only once. Of the sample, approximately 4% falls within the top ten clones.

There are 17 amino acids in the CDR3, from cysteine to phenylalanine inclusive. Only the CDR3 portion is preserved as DNA: 51 bases, with reading frame beginning at the first base. V trim: 2 bases; J trim: 2 bases; unmatched bases: 8. Sequences MNHEY (CDR1) and SVGEGT (CDR2) are obtained from the germline V gene. This clonotype was seen a few times. Its antigen remains undetermined. The sample holds no much larger clone one base away, and base qualities are not on file. The chain links TRBV6-2 or TRBV6-3 with TRBJ1-2; 10 of the junction bases match TRBD1. Specimen: blood. The clonotype was recovered from a woman aged 18 to 35 in good health. The DNA sequence follows: TGTGCCAGCAGTTACCGGAACCGGGACAGGGGAAACTATGGCTACACCTTC. This is translated as CASSYRNRDRGNYGYTF.